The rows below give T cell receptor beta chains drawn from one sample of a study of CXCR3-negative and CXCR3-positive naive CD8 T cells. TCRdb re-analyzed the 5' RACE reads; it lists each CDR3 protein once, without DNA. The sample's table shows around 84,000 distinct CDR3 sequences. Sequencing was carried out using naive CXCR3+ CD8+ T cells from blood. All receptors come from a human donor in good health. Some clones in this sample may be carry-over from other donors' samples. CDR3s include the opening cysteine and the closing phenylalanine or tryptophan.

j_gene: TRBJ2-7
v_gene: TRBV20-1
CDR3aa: CSALGARATYEQYF

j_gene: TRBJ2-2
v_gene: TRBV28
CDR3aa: CASSLFVQNTGELFF

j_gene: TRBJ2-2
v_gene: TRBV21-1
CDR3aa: CASSKGGGTGQTNTGELFF

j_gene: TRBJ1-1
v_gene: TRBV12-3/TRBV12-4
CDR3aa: CASSFPRAEAFF

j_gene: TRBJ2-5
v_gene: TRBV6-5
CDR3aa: CASSRAGYQETQYF

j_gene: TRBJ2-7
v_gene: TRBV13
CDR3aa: CASSAGTSLGYEQYF

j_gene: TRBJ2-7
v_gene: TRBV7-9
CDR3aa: CASFAPTGSPYEQYF

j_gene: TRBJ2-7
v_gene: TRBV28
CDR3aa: CASREGGAYEQYF

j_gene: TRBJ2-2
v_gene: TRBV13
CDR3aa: CASSLESTTVGGGELFF

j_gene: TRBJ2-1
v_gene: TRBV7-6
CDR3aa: CASTTRFGEQFF

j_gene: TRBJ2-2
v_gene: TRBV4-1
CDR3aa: CASSQAPSGGASTGELFF

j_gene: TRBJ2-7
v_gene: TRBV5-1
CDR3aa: CASSLVADYEQYF

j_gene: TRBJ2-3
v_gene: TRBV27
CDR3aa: CASSPRLAGFTDTQYF

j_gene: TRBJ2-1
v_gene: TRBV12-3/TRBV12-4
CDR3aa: CASSLPWSLKGEQFF

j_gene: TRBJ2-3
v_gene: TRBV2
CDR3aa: CAITGNLGTSGNILDTDTQYF

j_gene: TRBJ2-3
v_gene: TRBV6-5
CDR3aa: CASSYGNSGDTDTQYF

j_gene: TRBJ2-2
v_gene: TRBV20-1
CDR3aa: CSAKGLAPNTGELFF

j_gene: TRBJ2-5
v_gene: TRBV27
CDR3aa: CASSPLDREETQYF

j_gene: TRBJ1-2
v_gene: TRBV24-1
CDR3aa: CATSDESTAYGYTF

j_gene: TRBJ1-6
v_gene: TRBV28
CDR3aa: CASSPSGSNSPLHF

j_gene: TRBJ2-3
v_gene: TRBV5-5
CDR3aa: CASSPGQGGSDTQYF

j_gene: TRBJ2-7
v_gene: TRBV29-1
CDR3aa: CSVELAGIYEQYF

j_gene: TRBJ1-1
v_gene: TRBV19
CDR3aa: CASSPPALEAFF